Listed here are 32 T cell receptor beta chains from one sample, sequenced in a study of radiotherapy plus CTLA-4 blockade in lung cancer. Sequencing used immunoSEQ multiplex PCR; TCRdb keeps in-frame clones, though not all of them. The data show about 95,000 clones, 83% seen once. Source: peripheral blood, taken from a patient treated with radiotherapy plus ipilimumab. The receptors shown here come from a human donor with non-small cell lung cancer who had stable disease on radiotherapy plus ipilimumab.

The chain couples TRBV7-2 to TRBJ1-2, with TRBD1 identical over 8 bases. Germline CDR1 reads SGHTA; CDR2 reads FQGNSA. The length of the CDR3 is 12 residues. V gave up 8 bases and J gave up 8 bases; unmatched junction bases: 7. This CDR3 reads CASGQGALGYTF. In DNA, the CDR3 is TGTGCCAGCGGTCAGGGGGCATTAGGCTACACCTTC.

The chain employs TRBV7-9 and TRBJ2-7; D tentatively fits TRBD1 or TRBD2 (5 bases each). The V end lost 5 bases, the J end lost 6 bases, and 14 bases lay between the germline ends. The CDR3 spans 13 residues. Germline CDR1 reads SEHNR; CDR2 reads FQNEAQ (reference sequence). CDR3 region: CASSLRARGEQYF. For the CDR3, the DNA is TGTGCCAGCAGCCTAAGGGCGAGGGGCGAGCAGTACTTC.

This clone was found once. The V and J genes are TRBV6-5 and TRBJ2-7, with 11 nucleotides matching TRBD2. Germline assignment: CDR1 MNHEY and CDR2 SVGAGI. The trim removed 6 bases at V and 4 bases at J, leaving 5 bases unmatched. This CDR3 region has 14 residues. CDR3 in DNA: TGTGCCAGCAGGGTACTAGCGGGAGAGTACGAGCAGTACTTC. Translation: CASRVLAGEYEQYF.

V usage is TRBV5-1 and J usage is TRBJ2-5, with D possibly TRBD2 on 7 matching bases. Germline V lookup: CDR1 SGHRS, CDR2 YFSETQ. This CDR3 contains 17 residues. Trimming removed 4 bases from V and 2 bases from J, with 21 bases in between. Here the CDR3 reads CASSPGSKGGQQETQYF. The CDR3 DNA sequence: TGCGCCAGCAGCCCGGGGAGTAAGGGGGGGCAACAAGAGACCCAGTACTTC.

The chain is built from TRBV7-2 and TRBJ2-5; TRBD1 is a possible D gene (7 bases). The germline CDR1 and CDR2 sequences are SGHTA and FQGNSA. V lost 1 base and J 1 base, leaving 13 bases between the germline ends. The CDR3 length is 16 residues. The DNA for the CDR3 is TGTGCCAGCAGCTTAGGACAGGGAGGAGTCCAAGAGACCCAGTACTTC. It specifies CASSLGQGGVQETQYF.

The V and J genes are TRBV29-1 and TRBJ2-5; 9 bases are shared with TRBD1. The CDR3 consists of 13 residues. CDR1 and CDR2 (germline): SQVTM, ANQGSEA. V lost 8 bases and J lost 7; bases outside the gene matches: 11. The CDR3 region has the DNA TGCAGCACCCCGGGACAGGGATACGGGACCCAGTACTTC. Protein: CSTPGQGYGTQYF.

This sequence joins TRBV5-1 and TRBJ2-1; TRBD1 might be the D (5 bases). V lost 7 bases and J lost 1, with 12 bases in between. The CDR3 length is 14 residues. Germline assignment: CDR1 SGHRS and CDR2 YFSETQ. The CDR3 is CASYQGESYNEQFF. DNA of the CDR3: TGCGCCAGCTACCAAGGGGAATCCTACAATGAGCAGTTCTTC.

The gene calls are TRBV19 and TRBJ1-6; D call uncertain. Germline loops: CDR1 LNHDA, CDR2 SQIVND (reference sequence). This CDR3 has 12 amino acids. Trimming took 5 bases from V and 7 from J, leaving 6 bases between them. CDR3 sequence reads: CASSVLNSPLHF. As DNA, the CDR3 is TGTGCCAGTAGTGTCTTAAATTCACCCCTCCACTTT.

The chain employs TRBV11-3 and TRBJ2-1, with TRBD2 identical over 10 bases. From germline, CDR1 is SGHNT and CDR2 YENEEA. This CDR3 has 15 amino acids. V trimming: 5 bases; J trimming: 7 bases; junction bases outside the gene matches: 8. CDR3 in DNA: TGTGCCAGCAGCCTTTCCCCGGGACTAGCGAATGAGCAGTTCTTC. Translating it yields CASSLSPGLANEQFF.

This clone was observed a handful of times. The rearrangement uses TRBV10-2 and TRBJ2-7; 7 nucleotides agree with TRBD1. The CDR3 has 16 amino acids. The germline V gene encodes CDR1 WSHSY and CDR2 SAAADI. The junction had 11 bases not matched to a gene; V was cut back by 6 bases and J by 0 bases. The CDR3 loop reads CASSDPGQQSSYEQYF. The CDR3 DNA reads TGCGCCAGCAGCGATCCGGGACAGCAAAGCTCCTACGAGCAGTACTTC.

The rearrangement links TRBV29-1 to TRBJ2-5; TRBD1 aligns across 9 bases. The junction had 6 bases not matched to a gene; V was cut back by 5 bases and J by 2 bases. The CDR3 sequence is 14 residues long. The V gene's germline CDR1 is SQVTM and CDR2 ANQGSEA. The DNA of the CDR3 is TGCAGCGTTAGACAGGGGGGACGTCAAGAGACCCAGTACTTC. This encodes CSVRQGGRQETQYF.

CDR3 in amino acids: CASSMYQETQYF. CDR3 coding DNA: TGTGCCAGCAGCATGTACCAAGAGACCCAGTACTTC. The rearrangement uses TRBV7-2 and TRBJ2-5; D ambiguous. The CDR3 is made up of 12 amino acids. V dropped 5 bases and J dropped 0 bases, with 4 bases sitting between them. Germline V CDR1 and CDR2: SGHTA, FQGNSA. Together with reference TRBV7-2 and TRBJ2-5, the CDR3 gives the full variable domain: GAGVSQSPSNKVTEKGKDVELRCDPISGHTALYWYRQSLGQGLEFLIYFQGNSAPDKSGLPSDRFSAERTGGSVSTLTIQRTQQEDSAVYLCASSMYQETQYFGPGTRLLVL.

V gene TRBV27 combines with J gene TRBJ2-7; 12 nucleotides align to TRBD2. The CDR3 covers 15 residues. The germline V gene encodes CDR1 MNHEY and CDR2 SMNVEV (reference sequence). V shed 0 bases, J shed 12 bases, and the junction held 9 bases outside the gene matches. The CDR3 region is CASSLSRLAGDERYF. CDR3 nucleotides: TGTGCCAGCAGTTTATCGCGACTAGCGGGAGATGAACGGTACTTC.

The rearrangement joins TRBV5-5 to TRBJ2-7; TRBD2 is a possible D gene (6 bases). Per germline, CDR1 SGHKS and CDR2 YYEKEE (reference sequence). V lost 3 bases and J 0 bases, leaving 16 bases between the germline ends. CDR3 length: 16 residues. The CDR3 nucleotides are TGTGCCAGCAGCTCGGTCGGGGGTTTCGGCTCCTACGAGCAGTACTTC. This gives the protein CASSSVGGFGSYEQYF.

The chain carries TRBV28 and TRBJ1-2; D not certain. Trimming stripped 8 bases from V and 7 bases from J, with 14 bases between. The CDR3 loop spans 12 amino acids. CDR1 and CDR2 from the germline V gene are MDHEN and SYDVKM. CDR3 region: CASGRGARGYTF. The CDR3 bases are TGTGCCAGCGGGCGTGGCGCCCGTGGCTACACCTTC.

This clone was counted between two and nine times. CDR3 in amino acids: CATRGGIINTEAFF. The DNA for the CDR3 is TGTGCCACCAGGGGGGGAATCATCAACACTGAAGCTTTCTTT. V usage is TRBV28 and J usage is TRBJ1-1; TRBD1 matches 7 bases. Germline trimming cut 10 bases from V and 2 bases from J; bases unmatched to any gene: 10. The CDR3 consists of 14 residues. Germline CDR1 is MDHEN and CDR2 is SYDVKM.

This chain links TRBV15 with TRBJ2-1, with D perhaps matching TRBD2 (6 bases). V lost 7 bases to trimming and J lost 7 bases, with 14 bases between them. In germline, CDR1 is LNHNV, CDR2 YYDKDF (reference sequence). This CDR3 is 13 amino acids long. The CDR3 nucleotides read TGTGCCACCAACTCGGGCGGGAATAATGAGCAGTTCTTC. Translation: CATNSGGNNEQFF.

The chain links TRBV11-2 to TRBJ2-1; TRBD2 might be the D (6 bases). CDR3 size: 17 residues. CDR1 and CDR2 (germline): SGHAT, FQNNGV. Deletions cut 5 bases from V and 2 bases from J, with 19 bases between. The CDR3 loop is CASSTRGGGRAYNEQFF. CDR3 coding DNA: TGTGCCAGCAGCACCCGCGGTGGAGGGAGAGCCTACAATGAGCAGTTCTTC.

CDR3 in amino acids: CASSLSARPPTDTQYF. For the CDR3, the DNA is TGTGCCAGCAGCCTTAGTGCCAGGCCCCCCACAGATACGCAGTATTTT. The chain has TRBV9 and TRBJ2-3; D is ambiguous. The CDR3 contains 16 residues. Germline-derived CDR1 and CDR2 are SGDLS and YYNGEE. With 4 bases removed from V and 2 bases from J, the gap between germline ends came to 17 bases. The variable domain in full, completed from reference TRBV9 and TRBJ2-3, reads DSGVTQTPKHLITATGQRVTLRCSPRSGDLSVYWYQQSLDQGLQFLIQYYNGEERAKGNILERFSAQQFPDLHSELNLSSLELGDSALYFCASSLSARPPTDTQYFGPGTRLTVL.

This chain uses TRBV21-1 with TRBJ2-1; the table's D call of TRBD1 was not tested on the DNA. TRBV21-1 is marked as a pseudogene. The CDR3 totals 17 residues. The CDR3: CASSASDSQKSYNEQFF. The CDR3 nucleotides are TGTGCCAGCAGCGCCTCGGACAGTCAGAAATCCTACAATGAGCAGTTCTTC.

The chain carries TRBV7-2 and TRBJ2-1, with D possibly TRBD2 on 6 matching bases. Germline V gene data show CDR1 as SGHTA and CDR2 as FQGNSA. The CDR3 contains 15 residues. The V and J ends lost 0 bases and 4 bases respectively, with 10 bases between them. The CDR3 region is CASSLALGTYNEQFF. CDR3 coding DNA: TGTGCCAGCAGCTTAGCGCTGGGGACTTACAATGAGCAGTTCTTC.

This rearrangement joins TRBV7-3 to TRBJ1-1, with 12 bases aligning to TRBD1. The CDR3 is 13 residues long. Germline CDR1 SGHTA, CDR2 FQGTGA. J was trimmed by 8 bases and V by 5 bases; bases with no gene match: 3. The CDR3, as DNA: TGTGCCAGCAGCGCCGGGACAGGGGGCGAAGCTTTCTTT. This sequence encodes CASSAGTGGEAFF. Complete variable domain (other parts from reference TRBV7-3 and TRBJ1-1): GAGVSQTPSNKVTEKGKYVELRCDPISGHTALYWYRQSLGQGPEFLIYFQGTGAADDSGLPNDRFFAVRPEGSVSTLKIQRTERGDSAVYLCASSAGTGGEAFFGQGTRLTVV.

The chain couples TRBV6-1 to TRBJ1-5, with 12 bases that match TRBD1. This CDR3 region has 15 residues. Germline CDR1 MNHNS, CDR2 SASEGT. V lost 7 bases, J lost 6 bases, and 7 bases stayed unmatched. CDR3 DNA sequence: TGTGCCAGCATCGCGGGGACAGGGGGCGGTCAGCCCCAGCATTTT. Its translation: CASIAGTGGGQPQHF.

In the case of this clone: A junction boundary mismatches the germline segment, possibly from a read error. CDR3 sequence: CASSLHGTSGTPSVVF. The CDR3 bases are TGTGCCAGCAGCCTTCACGGTACTAGCGGGACACCAAGTGTTGTCTTC. This chain links TRBV7-8 with TRBJ2-1, with 10 bases lining up with TRBD2. Germline V gene data show CDR1 as SGHVS and CDR2 as FQNEAQ. The CDR3 extends over 16 amino acids.

CDR3 coding DNA: TGCGCCAGCAGCCAAGTTTTCACCGGGATGAATCAGCCCCAGCATTTT. Translated, it gives CASSQVFTGMNQPQHF. The chain joins TRBV4-1 to TRBJ1-5; no clear D gene. Germline assignment: CDR1 MGHRA and CDR2 YSYEKL. The length of the CDR3 is 16 residues. Trimming took 1 base from V and 4 from J, leaving 14 bases between them.

The chain uses TRBV7-6 and TRBJ1-5; D ambiguous. Germline assignment: CDR1 SGHVS and CDR2 FNYEAQ. V gave up 3 bases and J gave up 4 bases, with 7 bases separating them. This CDR3 is built from 13 residues. CDR3 loop: CASSFGRNQPQHF. CDR3 coding DNA: TGTGCCAGCAGCTTCGGTCGGAATCAGCCCCAGCATTTT.

This rearrangement joins TRBV30 to TRBJ1-2; D uncertain. The length of the CDR3 is 12 residues. Between the trimmed V and J ends, which lost 4 bases and 2 bases, there was a span of 8 bases. Germline loops: CDR1 GTSNPN, CDR2 SVGIG (reference sequence). CDR3 protein: CAWTGGNYGYTF. Written as DNA, the CDR3 is TGTGCCTGGACGGGAGGCAACTATGGCTACACCTTC.

This clone showed up just a few times. The chain joins TRBV10-3 to TRBJ2-1; either TRBD1 or TRBD2 may fit D (6 bases each). Trimming took 5 bases from V and 9 from J, leaving 26 bases between them. The germline CDR1 and CDR2 sequences are ENHRY and SYGVKD. The CDR3 runs 17 residues. The CDR3, as DNA: TGTGCCATCAGTTCGGTCCCGGGGGCCCTACCCATGAGTGAGCAGTTCTTC. Its protein product is CAISSVPGALPMSEQFF.

To note about this clone: The same CDR3 also results from other DNA sequences found in this sample. The gene calls are TRBV5-1 and TRBJ2-5, with D tentatively TRBD1 (5 bases). CDR3 size: 14 residues. Trimming removed 0 bases from V and 1 base from J, with 7 bases in between. Germline-derived CDR1 and CDR2 are SGHRS and YFSETQ. CDR3 nucleotides: TGCGCCAGCAGCTTGGGCCAGGGCCAAGAGACCCAGTACTTC. Protein: CASSLGQGQETQYF.

The chain links TRBV28 to TRBJ1-1; 7 bases line up with TRBD1. The V segment lost 6 bases and the J segment 0 bases; nucleotides outside the gene matches: 4. In germline, CDR1 is MDHEN, CDR2 SYDVKM. CDR3 size: 14 residues. The chain's CDR3 is CASREGQLNTEAFF. CDR3 bases: TGTGCCAGCAGAGAGGGACAGTTGAACACTGAAGCTTTCTTT.

The chain carries TRBV7-9 and TRBJ2-7, with a weak D call TRBD1 (7 bases). Trimming took off 1 base at V and 2 bases at J, with 9 bases between the two ends. The germline V gene encodes CDR1 SEHNR and CDR2 FQNEAQ (reference sequence). The CDR3 has 14 residues. CDR3 loop: CASSLGRGAYEQYF. The CDR3 bases are TGTGCCAGCAGCTTAGGCAGGGGGGCCTACGAGCAGTACTTC.

V gene TRBV9 combines with J gene TRBJ2-7, with 8 positions matching TRBD2. Germline CDR1 SGDLS, CDR2 YYNGEE. The CDR3 runs to 14 residues. With V trimmed by 2 bases and J by 4 bases, 5 bases remained unmatched. In DNA form, the CDR3 reads TGTGCCAGCAGCGTTGGAAGCGGGAGTTACGAGCAGTACTTC. It codes for CASSVGSGSYEQYF.